The rows below give T cell receptor beta chains drawn from one sample of a study of cytomegalovirus exposure and HLA in healthy donors. TCRdb's table, derived via immunoSEQ multiplex PCR, lists solely in-frame clones and lacks some. The sample yields roughly 120,000 clones, approximately 81% seen once. Sequenced material: PBMCs. Every receptor here comes from a man younger than 40 in good health and CMV-seropositive. CDR3s include the opening cysteine and the closing phenylalanine or tryptophan. Each record gives: D gene, J gene, clone size, V gene, CDR3 DNA, CDR3 protein. A D gene is named only where the DNA matches it firmly. Not every row has a clone size; where given, it reads once, few, many or a size class.

>TRBD1|TRBJ1-4|-|TRBV28
TGTGCCAGCAGTTCGGGACAGGGGCGTGAAAAACTGTTTTTT
CASSSGQGREKLFF
>-|TRBJ1-5|-|TRBV7-2
TGTGCCAGCAGCAAGTTAGATCAGCCCCAGCATTTT
CASSKLDQPQHF
>TRBD2|TRBJ2-6|-|TRBV4-1
TGCGCCAGCAGCCAAGTGAGCGGGGGGGCCTCTGGGGCCAACGTCCTGACTTTC
CASSQVSGGASGANVLTF
>TRBD1|TRBJ1-5|-|TRBV28
TGTGCCAGCAGTTTTGCATCGGGGTGGCCGGGACAGGGATTTAATCAGCCCCAGCATTTT
CASSFASGWPGQGFNQPQHF
>-|TRBJ1-5|-|TRBV7-3
TGTGCCAGCAGCTTAAAGCCGGATCAGCCCCAGCATTTT
CASSLKPDQPQHF
>TRBD1|TRBJ2-7|-|TRBV29-1
TGCAGCGCGACAGGGGATGTCTCCTACGAGCAGTACTTC
CSATGDVSYEQYF
>-|TRBJ2-7|-|TRBV28
TGTGCCACCCTAGGAGGGGTTGACTACGAGCAGTACTTC
CATLGGVDYEQYF
>-|TRBJ1-1|-|TRBV30
TGTGCCTGGAGTGTAACTCTACTCGGACTCACTGAAGCTTTCTTT
CAWSVTLLGLTEAFF
>-|TRBJ1-6|-|TRBV14
TGTGCCAGCAGCAGCGGGGGGGCTTCACCCCTCCACTTT
CASSSGGASPLHF
>-|TRBJ1-1|-|TRBV19
TGTGCCAGCAAAAGAGGCGACCGCGTTGCTGAAGCTTTCTTT
CASKRGDRVAEAFF
>TRBD1|TRBJ2-7|-|TRBV11-2
TGTGCCAGCAGCCCCCGGGGACAGGGGGAGTACTTC
CASSPRGQGEYF
>TRBD2|TRBJ2-7|-|TRBV7-9
TGTGCCAGCAGCTCCGGGACTAGCGGGAGAAGCTACGAGCAGTACTTC
CASSSGTSGRSYEQYF
>-|TRBJ1-2|-|TRBV7-3
TGTGCCAGCAGCTTAAGGGGAGGGTATGGCTACACCTTC
CASSLRGGYGYTF
>-|TRBJ2-2|-|TRBV7-2
TGTGCCAGCAGCCCTAGACGGAACACCGGGGAGCTGTTTTTT
CASSPRRNTGELFF
>TRBD2|TRBJ2-1|-|TRBV27
TGTGCCAGCAGCAAACATAGTCTCGGGGGGACCTACAATGAGCAGTTCTTC
CASSKHSLGGTYNEQFF
>TRBD1|TRBJ1-4|-|TRBV6-5
TGTGCCAGCAGAGAGAACAGGGGTGAAAAACTGTTTTTT
CASRENRGEKLFF
>-|TRBJ1-2|-|TRBV30
TGTGCCTGGAGTAAGGGGACGGGGGATGGCTACACCTTC
CAWSKGTGDGYTF
>TRBD1|TRBJ2-7|-|TRBV7-6
TGTGCCAGCAGCTTAGCGTATATCGGACAGGGTATGAACGAGCAGTACTTC
CASSLAYIGQGMNEQYF
>-|TRBJ2-3|-|TRBV5-6
TGTGCCAGCAGCTTGACAGGGCTTAGCACAGATACGCAGTATTTT
CASSLTGLSTDTQYF
>TRBD1|TRBJ2-7|-|TRBV7-2
TGTGCCAGCAGCTCAGGACAGGGGCGCTCCTACGAGCAGTACTTC
CASSSGQGRSYEQYF
>TRBD2|TRBJ2-3|few|TRBV7-9
TGTGCCAGCAGCCGATCCTTGGGGGGGGACACAGATACGCAGTATTTT
CASSRSLGGDTDTQYF
>TRBD1|TRBJ1-1|-|TRBV6-1
TGTGCCAGCAGATCGACAGGGGCGTCTATTGGAGCTTTCTTT
CASRSTGASIGAFF
>-|TRBJ2-1|-|TRBV4-1
TGCGCCAGCAGCAAAAGCCGAGTCCAGTTCTTC
CASSKSRVQFF
>TRBD1|TRBJ1-5|-|TRBV27
TGTGCCAGCAGCCTCGACAGGGGTCAGCCCCAGCATTTT
CASSLDRGQPQHF
>-|TRBJ1-2|-|TRBV4-1
TGCGCCAGCAGCCAACAGGCGGGGGCTGTCCAGTATGGCTACACCTTC
CASSQQAGAVQYGYTF
>TRBD1|TRBJ1-2|-|TRBV5-6
TGTGCCAGCAGCCCGGGACAGGGGGCGAATGGCTACACCTTC
CASSPGQGANGYTF
>-|TRBJ2-6|-|TRBV5-6
TGTGCCAGCAGCCCAGGGGCTGGGGCCAACGTCCTGACTTTC
CASSPGAGANVLTF
>TRBD1|TRBJ2-3|-|TRBV7-9
TGTGCCAGCAGCTTACAGGGGGTCGGCACAGATACGCAGTATTTT
CASSLQGVGTDTQYF
>TRBD1|TRBJ1-3|-|TRBV6-1
TGTGCCAGCAGTGAGTGGACAGGGGGCGTTGGAAACACCATATATTTT
CASSEWTGGVGNTIYF
>-|TRBJ2-7|-|TRBV7-2
TGTGCCAGCAGCTTTATGGGCCACGAGCAGTACTTC
CASSFMGHEQYF
>-|TRBJ1-5|-|TRBV30
TGTGCCTGGAGTCCGGGGAGCAATCAGCCCCAGCATTTT
CAWSPGSNQPQHF
>TRBD2|TRBJ2-4|-|TRBV11-1
TGTGCCAGCAGCTGGGGGGGAGCCAAAAACATTCAGTACTTC
CASSWGGAKNIQYF
>-|TRBJ2-3|-|TRBV19
TGTGCCAGTAGTATTCAGGGGCGTAATCGTCATACGCAGTATTTT
CASSIQGRNRHTQYF
>TRBD1|TRBJ1-1|-|TRBV6-1
TGTGCCAGCATTGGAGACAGGGCCCGTTCAGCTTTCTTT
CASIGDRARSAFF
>-|TRBJ2-7|-|TRBV7-3
TGTGCCAGCAGCTTACAGGTGAATTCCTACGAGCAGTACTTC
CASSLQVNSYEQYF
>-|TRBJ2-5|-|TRBV2
TGTGCCAGCGGAGGGACCCAGTACCAAGAGACCCAGTACTTC
CASGGTQYQETQYF
>-|TRBJ2-5|-|TRBV4-3
TGCGCCAGCAGCCAAGATTGGGGGGGCCGTTGGGAGACCCAGTACTTC
CASSQDWGGRWETQYF
>-|TRBJ2-1|-|TRBV7-3
TGTGCCAGCAGCTTGCCGGGAAGGTCTGAGCAGTTCTTC
CASSLPGRSEQFF
>-|TRBJ1-2|once|TRBV5-4
TGTGCCAGCAGCTTGGTACCCGGTAACTATGGCTACACCTTC
CASSLVPGNYGYTF
>-|TRBJ2-2|-|TRBV19
TGTGCCAGTAGTGTCCTATTTGTGGCGGGTTCGAACACCGGGGAGCTGTTTTTT
CASSVLFVAGSNTGELFF
>TRBD2|TRBJ2-2|few|TRBV7-6
TGTGCCAGCAGCTTAGTACGGGGGGGCCCCCCCGGGGAGCTGTTTTTT
CASSLVRGGPPGELFF
>-|TRBJ1-2|-|TRBV28
TGTGCCAGCAAGGAGGAACCGACGACCTATGGCTACACCTTC
CASKEEPTTYGYTF
>-|TRBJ2-1|-|TRBV27
TGTGCCAGCAGTTTTGGGGGGAGCTCCTACAATGAGCAGTTCTTC
CASSFGGSSYNEQFF
>TRBD1|TRBJ1-1|-|TRBV9
TGTGCCAGCAGCGAGGGACAGGGGACTTTGCGGGCTTTCTTT
CASSEGQGTLRAFF
>TRBD1|TRBJ1-2|-|TRBV4-3
TGCGCCAGCAGCCAATGGCAGGGGGCCGGGGGCTACACCTTC
CASSQWQGAGGYTF
>TRBD1|TRBJ1-4|-|TRBV7-7
TGTGCTAGCAGCTCTACAGGGGGTGGAAAACTGTTTTTT
CASSSTGGGKLFF
>TRBD1|TRBJ2-7|-|TRBV6-5
TGTGCCAGCAGTTACATGGGACAGGGGTACGAGCAGTACTTC
CASSYMGQGYEQYF
>TRBD2|TRBJ2-7|-|TRBV18
TGTGCCAGCTCACCTCTAGCGGGAGGGCCAGGCGAGCAGTACTTC
CASSPLAGGPGEQYF
>-|TRBJ2-3|-|TRBV7-3
TGTGCCAGCAGCTCGGACAGTCTCAAGAAGACGCAGTATTTT
CASSSDSLKKTQYF
>-|TRBJ1-1|-|TRBV11-3
TGTGCCAGCAGCTTGACTCCCAACCCGAACACTGAAGCTTTCTTT
CASSLTPNPNTEAFF
>TRBD2|TRBJ2-3|-|TRBV6-6
TGTGCCAGCACACTCCAGCGGGGAACAGATACGCAGTATTTT
CASTLQRGTDTQYF
>TRBD1|TRBJ2-7|-|TRBV5-1
TGCGCCAGCAGCTTGGTGGGACAGGGTTACGAGCAGTACTTC
CASSLVGQGYEQYF
>-|TRBJ1-3|-|TRBV7-8
TGTGCCAGCAGCCCCCGGGGGTCAGGAAACACCATATATTTT
CASSPRGSGNTIYF
>TRBD1|TRBJ1-4|-|TRBV6-1
TGTGCCAGCAGGGCCCTGACAGGGATTGAAAAACTGTTTTTT
CASRALTGIEKLFF
>TRBD2|TRBJ2-1|-|TRBV2
TGTGCCAGCAGTGAATATACTGGCGGGGGGGCGTATAATGAGCAGTTCTTC
CASSEYTGGGAYNEQFF
>TRBD1|TRBJ1-5|few|TRBV7-6
TGTGCCAGCAGCTTAGCAGGGGGCCTTCAGCCCCAGCATTTT
CASSLAGGLQPQHF
>TRBD1|TRBJ1-6|-|TRBV7-8
TGTGCCAGCAGTTTTATTACAGGGGGCGCGACGAGATCACCCCTCCACTTT
CASSFITGGATRSPLHF
>-|TRBJ2-1|-|TRBV29-1
TGCAGCGTTATCGGGGATCAGTCCTACAATGAGCAGTTCTTC
CSVIGDQSYNEQFF